This T cell receptor beta chain derives from a study of T cell responses to AZD1222 COVID-19 vaccine. Regarding the study as a whole: Unmutated regions of variants are reportedly targeted by nearly half of spike-specific TCRs. Seropositivity was recorded at baseline in only 6 or 7 AZD1222 recipients. There were mostly white British donors and more females than males, and clonal diversity was possibly underestimated.

The repertoire was sequenced with immunoSEQ multiplex PCR; TCRdb's copy has only in-frame clones and lacks some. The sample lists about 110,000 clones; over 85% were seen once. This clone was observed a handful of times. The target antigen is unknown. This CDR3 contains 15 residues. Per the germline V gene, CDR1 is MNHNS and CDR2 is SASEGT. V dropped 1 base and J dropped 4 bases, with 11 bases sitting between them. The sample in question was peripheral blood, obtained on day 0 of AZD1222 vaccination. The rearrangement links TRBV6-1 to TRBJ1-5; D remains unclear. The sequence was obtained from an adult in good health. CDR3 DNA: TGTGCCAGCAGTGAAGAGGCCAGGACGAATCAGCCCCAGCATTTT. Translated, it gives CASSEEARTNQPQHF.